This TCR beta chain comes out of a study of shared clonotypes between healthy human individuals. Study-level background: The donor group consisted of two women and three men, aged 18 to 49.

As for this clone: Antigen unknown.

Produced via immunoSEQ multiplex PCR; TCRdb's table is partial and in-frame only. The sample includes under 600,000 clones, roughly 85% of them seen just once. This CDR3 has 14 amino acids. The V and J ends lost 2 bases and 1 base respectively, with 8 bases between them. The V gene's germline CDR1 is SGHTA and CDR2 FQGTGA. Study results and limitations: With few donors, the genetic and exposure-history diversity represented was limited.

This clonotype was sampled from a woman between 40 and 50 years old in good health. Some clones in this sample may be carry-over from other donors' samples. The gene calls are TRBV7-3 and TRBJ1-1; D might be TRBD1 (5 bases). The sequenced sample consisted of PBMCs. CDR3 coding DNA: TGTGCCAGCAGCTTAGGGGGGAAGAACACTGAAGCTTTCTTT. It translates to CASSLGGKNTEAFF.